The next 5 T cell receptor beta chains were all read from a single sample in a study of memory CD8 T cells in hepatitis C reinfection. The table came from immunoSEQ multiplex PCR; TCRdb's copy has only in-frame clones and leaves some out. The sample records around 45,000 clones, 80% to 90% being singletons. Sample time point: late/post reinfection, 12 to 24 weeks after detection. Sorted cells were sequenced directly ex vivo without any in vitro expansion. The sequenced sample was naive CD8+ T cells sorted from blood. The origin of the receptors is a man aged 18 to 29 with hepatitis C virus infection.

V and J are TRBV2 and TRBJ2-7; 8 positions agree with TRBD2. The CDR3 totals 15 residues. Germline lookup yields CDR1 SNHLY and CDR2 FYNNEI. V shed 11 bases, J shed 4 bases, and the junction held 16 bases outside the gene matches. CDR3 DNA sequence: TGTGCCTCGAATAGGGGGAGCGGGAGTTTTTACGAGCAGTACTTC. Translation gives CASNRGSGSFYEQYF.

The CDR3 nucleotides are TGTGCCAGCAGCAAAGGGTTCCCGGGAGGGAGAGGGGATACGCAGTATTTT. This encodes CASSKGFPGGRGDTQYF. This chain connects TRBV21-1 to TRBJ2-3; the DNA was not used to check the table's D call, TRBD2. TRBV21-1 is a pseudogene segment. The CDR3 consists of 17 residues.

The chain links TRBV19 to TRBJ1-1, with D uncertain. Germline CDR1 LNHDA, CDR2 SQIVND (reference sequence). The CDR3 runs to 15 residues. Trimming shortened V by 3 bases and J by 7 bases, and 18 bases separated the two germline ends. CDR3 residues: CASSIYTSGSGEAFF. In DNA form, the CDR3 reads TGTGCCAGTAGTATCTACACCTCAGGCTCAGGTGAAGCTTTCTTT. The variable domain in full, completed from reference TRBV19 and TRBJ1-1, reads DGGITQSPKYLFRKEGQNVTLSCEQNLNHDAMYWYRQDPGQGLRLIYYSQIVNDFQKGDIAEGYSVSREKKESFPLTVTSAQKNPTAFYLCASSIYTSGSGEAFFGQGTRLTVV.

The chain has TRBV28 and TRBJ1-2; D unresolved. V was shortened by 6 bases and J by 6 bases, with 17 bases between the two germline ends. There are 14 residues in the CDR3. CDR1 and CDR2 from the germline V gene are MDHEN and SYDVKM. The CDR3 is CASSSRSGWDGYTF. The DNA for the CDR3 is TGTGCCAGCAGCTCTAGGTCCGGCTGGGATGGCTACACCTTC.

This clone was observed once. This chain connects TRBV6-5 to TRBJ1-5; D might be TRBD1 (5 bases). From germline, CDR1 is MNHEY and CDR2 SVGAGI. The CDR3 covers 12 residues. The V gene lost 5 bases and the J gene lost 7 bases, with 9 bases spanning the gap. The CDR3 here is CASSQPGQPQHF. The CDR3 coding sequence is TGTGCCAGCAGTCAGCCAGGGCAGCCCCAGCATTTT.